This T cell receptor beta chain derives from a study of blood T cell repertoires in COVID-19. Study-wide background: Material from acute and convalescent COVID-19 was sourced from the United States, Italy and Spain. T cells, B-cell-depleted T cells, or PBMCs supplied cDNA or gDNA.

Deletions cut 3 bases from V and 4 bases from J, with 16 bases between. CDR3 length: 16 residues. CDR1 KGHSH and CDR2 LQKENI come from the germline V gene. Recruited during active infection, patients (from Seattle) were subsequently followed longitudinally. The table came from immunoSEQ multiplex PCR; TCRdb's copy has only in-frame clones and leaves some out. This table holds around 170,000 clones, roughly four fifths found once. This clonotype originated in a woman between 65 and 79 years old with COVID-19, enrolled during active disease. The chain carries TRBV18 and TRBJ2-1, with D possibly TRBD2 on 6 matching bases. Input material: peripheral blood. As DNA, the CDR3 is TGTGCCAGCTCACCCCAGGGACTGCTCCAATACAATGAGCAGTTCTTC. The encoded protein is CASSPQGLLQYNEQFF.